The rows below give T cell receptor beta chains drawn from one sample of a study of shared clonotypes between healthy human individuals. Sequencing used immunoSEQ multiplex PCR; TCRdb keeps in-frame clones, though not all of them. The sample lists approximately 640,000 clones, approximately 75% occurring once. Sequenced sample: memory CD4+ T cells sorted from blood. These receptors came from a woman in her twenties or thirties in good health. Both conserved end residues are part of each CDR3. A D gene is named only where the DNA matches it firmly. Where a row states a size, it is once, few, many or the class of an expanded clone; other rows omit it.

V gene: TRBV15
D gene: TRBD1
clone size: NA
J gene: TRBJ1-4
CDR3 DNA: TGTGCCACCAGCAGGGACAGGGGGCGATTCGGGGAAAAACTGTTTTTT
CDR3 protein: CATSRDRGRFGEKLFF

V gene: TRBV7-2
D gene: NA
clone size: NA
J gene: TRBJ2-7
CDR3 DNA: TGTGCCAGCAGCTTAGGAGGGGGCTACGAGCAGTACTTC
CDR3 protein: CASSLGGGYEQYF

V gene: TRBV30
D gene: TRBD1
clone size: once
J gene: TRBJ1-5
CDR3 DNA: TGTGCCTGGAGTGTCCTACAGGGGATTGGCAATCAGCCCCAGCATTTT
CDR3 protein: CAWSVLQGIGNQPQHF

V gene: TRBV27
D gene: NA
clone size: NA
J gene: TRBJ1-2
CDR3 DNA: TGTGCCAGCAGTTTATCCCGGCTGTCGGGCTACACCTTC
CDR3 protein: CASSLSRLSGYTF

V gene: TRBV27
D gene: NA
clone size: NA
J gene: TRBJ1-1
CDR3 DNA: TGTGCCAGCAGTTTATGGGGCAGCATTCAAATGAACACTGAAGCTTTCTTT
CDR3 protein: CASSLWGSIQMNTEAFF

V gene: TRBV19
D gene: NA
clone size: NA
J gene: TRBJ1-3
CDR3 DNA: TGTGCCAGTACCCCGGGATTCTCTGGAAACACCATATATTTT
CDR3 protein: CASTPGFSGNTIYF

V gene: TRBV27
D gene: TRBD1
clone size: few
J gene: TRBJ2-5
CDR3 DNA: TGTGCCAGCAGTTCACATCAGGGGGCGGCCATACGGACCCAGTACTTC
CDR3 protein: CASSSHQGAAIRTQYF

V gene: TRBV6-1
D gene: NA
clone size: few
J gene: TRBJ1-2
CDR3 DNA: TGTGCCAGCAGTGAAATAAGAACGTTGGCTGGCTACACCTTC
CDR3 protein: CASSEIRTLAGYTF

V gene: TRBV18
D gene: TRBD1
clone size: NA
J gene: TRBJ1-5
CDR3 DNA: TGTGCCAGCTCACTTAGGGGTAAATGGGACAGGGCGAGCAATCAGCCCCAGCATTTT
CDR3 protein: CASSLRGKWDRASNQPQHF

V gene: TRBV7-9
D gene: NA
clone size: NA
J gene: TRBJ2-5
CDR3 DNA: TGTGCCAGCAGCTTAGCGGCAGGTTCTGAGACCCAGTACTTC
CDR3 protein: CASSLAAGSETQYF

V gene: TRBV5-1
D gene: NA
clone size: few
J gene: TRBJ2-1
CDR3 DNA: TGCGCCAGCAGCTTGGTCCTAGCAGAAAATGAGCAGTTCTTC
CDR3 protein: CASSLVLAENEQFF

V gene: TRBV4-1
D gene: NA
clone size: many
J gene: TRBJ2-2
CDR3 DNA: TGCGCCAGCAGCCAACAAGGGGGGGACCCTAGGTTGTTTTTT
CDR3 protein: CASSQQGGDPRLFF

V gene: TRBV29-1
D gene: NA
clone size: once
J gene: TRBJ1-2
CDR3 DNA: TGCAGCGTTGACCACATGGACTATGGCTACACCTTC
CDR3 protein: CSVDHMDYGYTF

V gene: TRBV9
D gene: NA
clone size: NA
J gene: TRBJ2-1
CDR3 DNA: TGTGCCAGCAGCGTATGGAGGGAGGAGGGTGAGCAGTTCTTC
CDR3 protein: CASSVWREEGEQFF

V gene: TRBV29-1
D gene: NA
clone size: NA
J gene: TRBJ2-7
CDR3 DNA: TGCAGCGTTGTTTCGGGGCTCCACGAGCAGTACTTC
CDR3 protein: CSVVSGLHEQYF

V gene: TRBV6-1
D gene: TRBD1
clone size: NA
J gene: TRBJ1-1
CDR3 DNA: TGTGCCAGCAGTGTATTGGACAGGGGCTTCACTGAAGCTTTCTTT
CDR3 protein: CASSVLDRGFTEAFF

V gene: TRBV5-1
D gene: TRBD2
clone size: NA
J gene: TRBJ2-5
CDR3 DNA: TGCGCCAGCAGCCCAGGGACTAGCGGAAATATAGCCCAAGAGACCCAGTACTTC
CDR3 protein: CASSPGTSGNIAQETQYF

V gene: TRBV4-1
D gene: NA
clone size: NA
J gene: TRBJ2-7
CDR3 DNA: TGCGCCAGCAGCCGTGGCGGCTCCGGCCCCTACGAGCAGTACTTC
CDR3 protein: CASSRGGSGPYEQYF

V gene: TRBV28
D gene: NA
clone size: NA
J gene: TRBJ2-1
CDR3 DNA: TGTGCCACCCTATACCTAGCCTACAATGAGCAGTTCTTC
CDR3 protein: CATLYLAYNEQFF

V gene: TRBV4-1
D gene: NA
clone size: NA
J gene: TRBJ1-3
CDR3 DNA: TGCGCCAGCAGCCAGCGCCGGGTTAGTGGAAACACCATATATTTT
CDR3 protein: CASSQRRVSGNTIYF

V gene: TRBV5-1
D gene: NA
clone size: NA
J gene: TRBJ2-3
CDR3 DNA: TGCGCCAGCAGGGGCGGGGCTGGGGATACGCAGTATTTT
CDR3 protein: CASRGGAGDTQYF